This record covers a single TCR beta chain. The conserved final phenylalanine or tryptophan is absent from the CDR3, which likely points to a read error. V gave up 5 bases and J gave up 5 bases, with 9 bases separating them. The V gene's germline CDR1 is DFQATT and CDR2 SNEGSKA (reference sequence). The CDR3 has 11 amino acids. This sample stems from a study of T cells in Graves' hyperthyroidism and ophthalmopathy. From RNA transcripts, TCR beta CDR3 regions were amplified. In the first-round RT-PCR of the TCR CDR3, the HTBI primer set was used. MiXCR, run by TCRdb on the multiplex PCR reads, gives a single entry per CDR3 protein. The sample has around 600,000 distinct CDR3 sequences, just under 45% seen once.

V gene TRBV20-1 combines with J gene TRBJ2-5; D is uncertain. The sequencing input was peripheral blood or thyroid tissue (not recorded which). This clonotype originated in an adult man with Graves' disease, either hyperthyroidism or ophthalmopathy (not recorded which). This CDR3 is CSALLVETQYI. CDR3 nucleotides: TGCAGTGCTCTTCTTGTGGAGACCCAGTACATC.